One sample yielded the 9 T cell receptor beta chains listed below, sequenced in a study of T cell responses to AZD1222 COVID-19 vaccine. Measured with immunoSEQ multiplex PCR; TCRdb has only the in-frame clones, and not every one. The table includes more than 100,000 clones, 85% to 95% detected once. Sequences were derived from peripheral blood, sampled on day 0 of AZD1222 vaccination. Receptor source: an adult in good health.

V usage is TRBV3-1 (or the pseudogene TRBV3-2) and J usage is TRBJ1-5, with 7 bases lining up with TRBD1. The V gene's germline CDR1 is LGHDT and CDR2 YNNKEL (reference sequence). There are 16 residues in the CDR3. V gave up 4 bases and J gave up 5 bases; unmatched junction bases: 11. CDR3: CASSPTTGVRDQPQHF. In DNA form, the CDR3 reads TGTGCCAGCAGCCCGACTACAGGGGTGCGGGATCAGCCCCAGCATTTT.

The gene calls are TRBV9 and TRBJ1-4, with TRBD1 matching 7 bases. CDR3 length: 15 amino acids. Losses at the gene ends were 3 bases for V and 4 bases for J; bases not matched to a gene: 6. Germline V gene lookup returns CDR1 SGDLS and CDR2 YYNGEE. CDR3 sequence: CASSAHGTDNEKLFF. The DNA of the CDR3 is TGTGCCAGCAGCGCACACGGGACAGATAATGAAAAACTGTTTTTT.

The chain joins TRBV29-1 to TRBJ1-1; D is uncertain. V lost 5 bases and J lost 4, with 11 bases in between. The CDR3 runs to 12 residues. Germline V CDR1 and CDR2: SQVTM, ANQGSEA. CDR3 sequence (DNA): TGCAGCGTTCCCCGATCAGGCACTGAAGCTTTCTTT. Translation gives CSVPRSGTEAFF.

The CDR3 region has the DNA TGCGCCAGCAGCTTGCCCACGCAGACAGGGTTAACACAATACGGTGAGCAGTTCTTC. As protein: CASSLPTQTGLTQYGEQFF. The chain links TRBV5-1 to TRBJ2-1; the match to TRBD1 covers 7 bases. This CDR3 comprises 19 residues. V gave up 1 base and J gave up 9 bases; unmatched junction bases: 22. Per germline, CDR1 SGHRS and CDR2 YFSETQ.

The CDR3 here is CAWSPGLEKLFF. CDR3 sequence (DNA): TGTGCCTGGAGCCCGGGACTTGAAAAACTGTTTTTT. The chain is built from TRBV30 and TRBJ1-4; D may be TRBD1 (5 bases). This CDR3 has 12 residues. V lost 3 bases to trimming and J lost 7 bases, with 9 bases between them. Germline loops: CDR1 GTSNPN, CDR2 SVGIG (reference sequence).

This clone has only one observation. The chain joins TRBV9 to TRBJ2-7; possibly TRBD1 for D (6 bases). The CDR3 has 13 amino acids. Germline V gene sequence: CDR1 SGDLS, CDR2 YYNGEE. The V end lost 3 bases, the J end lost 3 bases, and 10 bases lay between the germline ends. The CDR3 nucleotides are TGTGCCAGCAGCGCCACAGGGTACTACGAGCAGTACTTC. Translated: CASSATGYYEQYF. Full variable domain (rest looked up from reference TRBV9 and TRBJ2-7): DSGVTQTPKHLITATGQRVTLRCSPRSGDLSVYWYQQSLDQGLQFLIQYYNGEERAKGNILERFSAQQFPDLHSELNLSSLELGDSALYFCASSATGYYEQYFGPGTRLTVT.

V gene TRBV23-1 combines with J gene TRBJ2-7; 8 bases fit TRBD2. TRBV23-1 is an ORF, with its function uncertain. The ends lost 7 bases at V and 0 bases at J; junction bases unmatched: 5. The CDR3 spans 14 residues. The CDR3 DNA sequence: TGCGCCAGCAACAGCGGGAGACTCTCCTACGAGCAGTACTTC. Amino acids: CASNSGRLSYEQYF.

The chain couples TRBV12-3 or TRBV12-4 to TRBJ1-5, with no clear D. The CDR3 sequence is 12 residues long. V shed 8 bases and J shed 4 bases, with 9 bases lying between them. DNA for the CDR3: TGTGCCAGCTCCGAGGGAAATCAGCCCCAGCATTTT. It specifies CASSEGNQPQHF.

The CDR3 loop is CASRIGGQPHNEQFF. CDR3 sequence (DNA): TGTGCCAGCAGGATCGGGGGACAGCCCCACAATGAGCAGTTCTTC. The chain combines TRBV27 with TRBJ2-1, with D possibly being TRBD1 (7 bases). Germline values: CDR1 MNHEY, CDR2 SMNVEV (reference sequence). Trimming cost V 6 bases and J 5 bases, with 17 bases left between them. CDR3 length equals 15 residues.